The 23 T cell receptor beta chains in this list originate from one sample, sequenced in a study of vaccination and CD4 T cells after COVID-19. Cultured CD4+ T cell DNA underwent sequencing with the Oncomine TCR Beta short-read assay. TCRdb independently ran MiXCR on the PCR reads; one entry per CDR3 protein. The sample lists nearly 20,000 distinct CDR3 sequences; roughly 46% were seen once. Sample treatment: roughly 10-day PBMC culture with coronavirus spike peptide pools or control peptides (ViraFEST assay). Their antigen targets remain unknown. The sequenced sample was CD4+ T cells from blood, cultured in vitro, obtained after SARS-CoV-2 vaccination. These receptors all come from a human donor who had recovered from COVID-19.

This sequence joins TRBV7-2 and TRBJ1-5; D may be TRBD1 (5 bases). V dropped 4 bases and J dropped 3 bases, with 13 bases sitting between them. Germline CDR1 and CDR2: SGHTA and FQGNSA. The CDR3 has 15 residues. CDR3 protein: CASSSETVINQPQHF. For the CDR3, the DNA is TGTGCCAGCAGCTCCGAGACAGTCATCAATCAGCCCCAGCATTTT.

This sequence joins TRBV6-5 and TRBJ2-3; 8 bases match TRBD1. Germline loops: CDR1 MNHEY, CDR2 SVGAGI. The CDR3 totals 16 residues. V gave up 0 bases and J gave up 3 bases; unmatched junction bases: 5. The CDR3 protein is CASSYSNTGGTDTQYF. In DNA, the CDR3 is TGTGCCAGCAGTTACTCGAATACAGGGGGTACAGATACGCAGTATTTT.

J is TRBJ2-1 and V is TRBV10-3; 9 bases are shared with TRBD1. Germline lookup yields CDR1 ENHRY and CDR2 SYGVKD. J gave up 6 bases and V 6 bases, and 9 bases lay outside the gene matches. The CDR3 has 15 residues. The CDR3 DNA follows: TGTGCCATCAGCCAAGGGACAGGGCCCACCAATGAGCAGTTCTTC. It translates to CAISQGTGPTNEQFF.

This clonotype was observed a handful of times. The chain joins TRBV27 to TRBJ1-2, with D possibly being TRBD1 (5 bases). Per the germline V gene, CDR1 is MNHEY and CDR2 is SMNVEV (reference sequence). V shed 6 bases and J shed 3 bases, with 14 bases lying between them. The CDR3 covers 14 residues. The CDR3 protein is CASRTGGTDYGYTF. CDR3 DNA sequence: TGTGCCAGCAGGACCGGAGGGACTGACTATGGCTACACCTTC.

The CDR3 sequence is CASSYSTARNTEAFF. The CDR3 DNA is TGTGCCAGCAGTTATTCGACAGCACGGAACACTGAAGCTTTCTTT. This chain joins TRBV6-5 and TRBJ1-1; D possibly corresponds to TRBD1 (5 bases). The CDR3 is made up of 15 amino acids. Germline V gene sequence: CDR1 MNHEY, CDR2 SVGAGI. The germline V and J ends were trimmed by 3 bases and 1 base, with 12 bases remaining between them.

The chain employs TRBV9 and TRBJ1-1; D is ambiguous. Germline CDR1 SGDLS, CDR2 YYNGEE. The CDR3 covers 13 residues. Trimming removed 0 bases at V and 5 bases at J, with 8 bases between. For the CDR3, the DNA is TGTGCCAGCAGCGTAGAGGTGGGGACTGAAGCTTTCTTT. Its protein is CASSVEVGTEAFF.

V and J are TRBV12-3 or TRBV12-4 and TRBJ1-2; 7 nucleotides align to TRBD1. This CDR3 contains 16 residues. Unmatched junction bases numbered 12, after V lost 4 bases and J lost 4 bases. The DNA of the CDR3 is TGTGCCAGCAGTTCGTCAACAGGGGTCTTGGCCTATGGCTACACCTTC. Its translation: CASSSSTGVLAYGYTF.

In this sample, this clonotype turned up a few times. The rearrangement links TRBV7-2 to TRBJ2-5; D unclear. The CDR3 totals 14 residues. V was trimmed by 1 base and J by 7 bases, leaving 13 bases between them. Per germline, CDR1 SGHTA and CDR2 FQGNSA. This CDR3 reads CASSLGDTQSTQYF. For the CDR3, the DNA is TGTGCCAGCAGCTTAGGTGACACCCAGTCGACCCAGTACTTC.

The V gene is TRBV5-1, the J gene TRBJ2-1; the D gene is possibly TRBD2 (6 bases). Germline loops: CDR1 SGHRS, CDR2 YFSETQ. The CDR3 totals 15 residues. Trimming removed 0 bases at V and 0 bases at J, with 7 bases between. CDR3 protein: CASSLDGSSYNEQFF. CDR3 nucleotide sequence: TGCGCCAGCAGCTTGGACGGGAGCTCCTACAATGAGCAGTTCTTC.

This chain connects TRBV28 to TRBJ2-4; 8 bases agree with TRBD1. V gave up 8 bases and J gave up 1 base; unmatched junction bases: 13. CDR1 and CDR2 from the germline V gene are MDHEN and SYDVKM. The CDR3 has 17 amino acids. The CDR3 here is CASGLPGQGAAKNIQYF. CDR3 sequence (DNA): TGTGCCAGCGGCCTTCCCGGACAGGGTGCCGCCAAAAACATTCAGTACTTC. Supplemented by reference TRBV28 and TRBJ2-4, the full variable domain reads DVKVTQSSRYLVKRTGEKVFLECVQDMDHENMFWYRQDPGLGLRLIYFSYDVKMKEKGDIPEGYSVSREKKERFSLILESASTNQTSMYLCASGLPGQGAAKNIQYFGAGTRLSVL.

A word on this clonotype: This sequence may be a read error, since a much larger clone differs from it by one base. The chain uses TRBV6-2 or TRBV6-3 and TRBJ2-2; 12 positions agree with TRBD2. Germline CDR1 is MNHEY and CDR2 is SVGEGT. This CDR3 has 16 amino acids. The CDR3, as DNA: TGTGCCGGCAGTTACCAACTAGCGGGGGGAACCGGGGAGCTGTTTTTT. This sequence encodes CAGSYQLAGGTGELFF.

The CDR3 spells CASSIRTSGRNTDTQYF. CDR3 bases: TGTGCCAGTAGTATTCGTACTAGCGGGCGTAACACAGATACGCAGTATTTT. The rearrangement uses TRBV19 and TRBJ2-3, with TRBD2 identical over 9 bases. This CDR3 is 17 amino acids long. V was clipped by 3 bases and J by 2 bases; unmatched bases: 9. The germline V gene has CDR1 LNHDA and CDR2 SQIVND (reference sequence). The complete variable domain, with remaining parts taken from reference TRBV19 and TRBJ2-3, reads DGGITQSPKYLFRKEGQNVTLSCEQNLNHDAMYWYRQDPGQGLRLIYYSQIVNDFQKGDIAEGYSVSREKKESFPLTVTSAQKNPTAFYLCASSIRTSGRNTDTQYFGPGTRLTVL.

The chain links TRBV5-4 to TRBJ2-5; TRBD2 agrees at 9 bases. J was trimmed by 4 bases and V by 3 bases; bases with no gene match: 4. The CDR3 sequence is 14 residues long. CDR1 SGHNT and CDR2 YYREEE come from the germline V gene (reference sequence). The CDR3 nucleotides read TGTGCCAGCAGCTACAAAGCGGGGGGAGAGACCCAGTACTTC. The encoded protein is CASSYKAGGETQYF. The variable domain in full, completed from reference TRBV5-4 and TRBJ2-5, reads ETGVTQSPTHLIKTRGQQVTLRCSSQSGHNTVSWYQQALGQGPQFIFQYYREEENGRGNFPPRFSGLQFPNYSSELNVNALELDDSALYLCASSYKAGGETQYFGPGTRLLVL.

This clonotype was seen only a few times. The chain combines TRBV6-1 with TRBJ1-2, with D unresolved. Trimming cost V 2 bases and J 7 bases, with 11 bases left between them. Germline V gene data show CDR1 as MNHNS and CDR2 as SASEGT. CDR3 size: 13 residues. The CDR3 region is CASSELSLTGYTF. The CDR3 nucleotides read TGTGCCAGCAGTGAACTCTCGTTAACTGGCTACACCTTC.

The chain has TRBV4-3 and TRBJ2-5, with D perhaps matching TRBD1 (5 bases). The germline CDR1 and CDR2 sequences are LGHNA and YSLEER. The CDR3 extends over 15 amino acids. V lost 8 bases and J 4 bases, leaving 20 bases between the germline ends. The CDR3: CASSSRLRGTETQYF. CDR3 coding DNA: TGCGCCAGCTCATCCAGGTTAAGGGGTACAGAGACCCAGTACTTC.

A few counts support this clonotype. V gene TRBV10-3 combines with J gene TRBJ1-1; 9 bases are shared with TRBD1. The V gene's germline CDR1 is ENHRY and CDR2 SYGVKD. V was clipped by 9 bases and J by 7 bases; unmatched bases: 9. The CDR3 is 13 amino acids. This CDR3 reads CAIRQGEGNEAFF. CDR3 nucleotides: TGTGCCATTAGACAGGGGGAAGGGAATGAAGCTTTCTTT.

The chain has TRBV6-2 or TRBV6-3 and TRBJ1-2; TRBD1 matches at 9 bases. The V gene's germline CDR1 is MNHEY and CDR2 SVGEGT. CDR3 length: 14 residues. V dropped 7 bases and J dropped 3; count of bases not matched to a gene: 6. The CDR3 protein is CASKKRDRDYGYTF. The CDR3 DNA is TGTGCCAGCAAAAAACGGGACAGGGACTATGGCTACACCTTC.

The genes are TRBV19 and TRBJ2-3; 12 bases are a match to TRBD2. CDR1 and CDR2 from the germline V gene are LNHDA and SQIVND (reference sequence). CDR3 size: 14 residues. The V and J ends lost 10 bases and 4 bases, in that order; junction bases with no gene match: 6. The CDR3 sequence: CATETSGGADTQYF. The CDR3 region has the DNA TGTGCCACCGAGACTAGCGGGGGAGCAGATACGCAGTATTTT. The full variable domain, its missing parts supplied by reference TRBV19 and TRBJ2-3, is DGGITQSPKYLFRKEGQNVTLSCEQNLNHDAMYWYRQDPGQGLRLIYYSQIVNDFQKGDIAEGYSVSREKKESFPLTVTSAQKNPTAFYLCATETSGGADTQYFGPGTRLTVL.

The genes are TRBV2 and TRBJ2-7; the match to TRBD1 covers 11 bases. Trimming cost V 6 bases and J 7 bases; bases outside gene matches: 8. CDR3 size: 14 residues. Germline V CDR1 and CDR2: SNHLY, FYNNEI. Written as DNA, the CDR3 is TGTGCCAGCAGGGGGGGGACAGGGGGGTTTGAGCAGTACTTC. This gives the protein CASRGGTGGFEQYF.

The chain recombines TRBV27 with TRBJ1-2; D unclear. Germline V gene lookup returns CDR1 MNHEY and CDR2 SMNVEV (reference sequence). V was trimmed by 3 bases and J by 0 bases, leaving 11 bases between them. CDR3 length equals 15 residues. The CDR3 coding sequence is TGTGCCAGCAGTTTGTCTGTGGCAACTAACTATGGCTACACCTTC. Its protein product is CASSLSVATNYGYTF.

This clonotype was seen a handful of times. The chain employs TRBV6-1 and TRBJ1-1; D may be TRBD1 (6 bases). Trimming shortened V by 3 bases and J by 5 bases, and 13 bases separated the two germline ends. This CDR3 is 14 amino acids long. Germline assignment: CDR1 MNHNS and CDR2 SASEGT. CDR3: CASSDRGVGTEAFF. The CDR3 region has the DNA TGTGCCAGCAGTGACAGGGGAGTAGGGACTGAAGCTTTCTTT.

V is TRBV5-4 and J is TRBJ2-5; unclear D gene. Germline V gene data show CDR1 as SGHNT and CDR2 as YYREEE (reference sequence). V dropped 0 bases and J dropped 3 bases, with 0 bases sitting between them. There are 11 residues in the CDR3. Here the CDR3 reads CASSLEETQYF. The CDR3 region has the DNA TGTGCCAGCAGCTTGGAAGAGACCCAGTACTTC. Full variable domain (rest looked up from reference TRBV5-4 and TRBJ2-5): ETGVTQSPTHLIKTRGQQVTLRCSSQSGHNTVSWYQQALGQGPQFIFQYYREEENGRGNFPPRFSGLQFPNYSSELNVNALELDDSALYLCASSLEETQYFGPGTRLLVL.

The table lists this clonotype with a few counts. The rearrangement uses TRBV20-1 and TRBJ2-7, with D possibly TRBD1 on 6 matching bases. The V end was cut by 1 base, the J end by 9 bases, with 19 bases between. The germline V gene encodes CDR1 DFQATT and CDR2 SNEGSKA (reference sequence). The CDR3 contains 14 residues. The chain's CDR3 is CSARGGPQAPGQYF. For the CDR3, the DNA is TGCAGTGCTAGAGGGGGGCCTCAGGCCCCGGGGCAGTACTTC.